This entry describes one T cell receptor (beta chain). Its antigen remains unidentified. These data are taken from a study of OX40 agonist ivuxolimab in advanced cancers. On the study more broadly: Eligibility rules accepted prior anti-PD-1, anti-PD-L1 or anti-CTLA-4 therapy, and 30% to 40% had some. Study outcomes and limitations: Also showing low normalized T-cell clonal expansion were some of the nonresponders.

The length of the CDR3 is 14 residues. Germline lookup yields CDR1 MNHEY and CDR2 SMNVEV (reference sequence). The V and J ends lost 6 bases and 2 bases, in that order; junction bases with no gene match: 6. Data came from immunoSEQ multiplex PCR; TCRdb stores just in-frame clones and leaves some out. The sample has 150,000 to 190,000 clones; 85% to 95% are singletons. The receptor was derived from an adult with an advanced solid tumor such as melanoma, head and neck, liver or kidney cancer. The sample consisted of CD4+ or CD8+ T cells sorted from blood, taken in a trial of the OX40 agonist ivuxolimab. The rearrangement uses TRBV27 and TRBJ2-7; TRBD2 aligns across 8 bases. The CDR3 sequence is CASSLTSGPYEQYF. In nucleotides, the CDR3 is TGTGCCAGCAGCTTAACTAGCGGCCCCTACGAGCAGTACTTC.